The present TCR beta chain was sequenced within a study of beta chain features in type 1 diabetes. Study-level results: In all four CD4+ subsets, TCRB CDR3 length was significantly, moderately reduced in type 1 diabetes.

Sequencing targeted expressed TCRB transcripts, as all isolated RNA had been reverse transcribed. Some clones are missing from TCRdb's copy, which holds only in-frame ones; the method was immunoSEQ multiplex PCR. The table records tens of thousands of clones, approximately 43% of them present only once. Per the germline V gene, CDR1 is LNHDA and CDR2 is SQIVND (reference sequence). The length of the CDR3 is 14 residues. V dropped 6 bases and J dropped 4 bases, with 15 bases sitting between them. To note about this clone: The antigen remains undetermined.

V usage is TRBV19 and J usage is TRBJ1-2, with D perhaps TRBD1 (6 bases). The clonotype was recovered from a man aged 25 to 40 with type 1 diabetes. Source material: stem cell memory CD4+ T cells from blood. Written as DNA, the CDR3 is TGTGCCAGTAGCCCCGGGGGGCTTGGCTATGGCTACACCTTC. Encoded protein: CASSPGGLGYGYTF.